These 32 T cell receptor beta chains originate from one sample sequenced in a study of cytomegalovirus exposure and HLA in healthy donors. Both 60 Vbeta primers and 13 Jbeta primers went into the PCR. Data came from immunoSEQ multiplex PCR; TCRdb stores just in-frame clones and leaves some out. Of 75,000 to 95,000 clones in the sample, just under 90% are singletons; the top ten hold 2.3%. Sequencing input: PBMCs. Receptors were obtained from a young man in good health and CMV-seronegative.

This clone appeared a few times. The chain couples TRBV2 to TRBJ1-1, with D possibly matching TRBD1 (6 bases). Germline CDR1 and CDR2: SNHLY and FYNNEI. Trimming cost V 2 bases and J 0 bases, with 25 bases left between them. The CDR3 consists of 20 residues. CDR3 DNA sequence: TGTGCCAGCAGTGAAAAATTTTTTGGTGGCCAGGGGCACATGAACACTGAAGCTTTCTTT. Protein sequence: CASSEKFFGGQGHMNTEAFF.

The V and J genes are TRBV5-1 and TRBJ1-1, with a tentative D call TRBD1 (5 bases). V was trimmed by 4 bases and J by 2 bases, leaving 18 bases between them. The CDR3 has 16 residues. Germline assignment: CDR1 SGHRS and CDR2 YFSETQ. The CDR3 coding sequence is TGCGCCAGCAGCCAGGGCTACACTCGATTAAACACTGAAGCTTTCTTT. As protein: CASSQGYTRLNTEAFF.

The chain is built from TRBV28 and TRBJ1-2; 10 positions agree with TRBD1. This CDR3 spans 15 amino acids. The ends lost 5 bases at V and 6 bases at J; junction bases unmatched: 9. Germline CDR1 reads MDHEN; CDR2 reads SYDVKM. CDR3 amino acids: CASSPTGTGENGYTF. CDR3 DNA: TGTGCCAGCAGTCCTACCGGGACAGGGGAAAATGGCTACACCTTC.

This rearrangement joins TRBV18 to TRBJ2-1, with a tentative D call TRBD1 (6 bases). The CDR3 sequence is 14 residues long. Germline V gene lookup returns CDR1 KGHSH and CDR2 LQKENI. V dropped 4 bases and J dropped 7 bases, with 14 bases sitting between them. CDR3 sequence: CASSRATGGNEQFF. The DNA for the CDR3 is TGTGCCAGCTCACGGGCGACAGGTGGGAATGAGCAGTTCTTC.

V usage is TRBV7-2 and J usage is TRBJ1-1, with 11 bases that match TRBD1. The V gene's germline CDR1 is SGHTA and CDR2 FQGNSA. With V trimmed by 1 base and J by 4 bases, 5 bases remained unmatched. CDR3 size: 16 residues. As DNA, the CDR3 is TGTGCCAGCAGCTTAGTGCGGACAGGGGGCGGCACTGAAGCTTTCTTT. Its protein product is CASSLVRTGGGTEAFF.

The chain carries TRBV7-2 and TRBJ1-1; 9 bases line up with TRBD1. CDR1 is SGHTA, CDR2 FQGNSA, per germline. This CDR3 contains 18 residues. V trimming: 3 bases; J trimming: 1 base; junction bases outside the gene matches: 12. DNA for the CDR3: TGTGCCAGCAGCTTGCGGGACAGGGCCCACAAGCCGAACACTGAAGCTTTCTTT. This sequence encodes CASSLRDRAHKPNTEAFF.

The chain combines TRBV7-8 with TRBJ1-5; TRBD1 matches at 10 bases. J lost 4 bases, V lost 5 bases, and 11 bases had no gene match. The CDR3 is 17 amino acids. Germline-derived CDR1 and CDR2 are SGHVS and FQNEAQ. CDR3 nucleotides: TGTGCCAGCAGCCAGCAGGCGGGACAGGGGAGGAATCAGCCCCAGCATTTT. Translating gives CASSQQAGQGRNQPQHF.

The J gene is TRBJ1-1, the V gene TRBV15; D is ambiguous. Trimming left V 5 bases short and J 10 bases short, with 14 bases between. CDR3 length: 12 amino acids. The germline V gene encodes CDR1 LNHNV and CDR2 YYDKDF (reference sequence). The CDR3 here is CATSGDRGAAFF. The CDR3 region has the DNA TGTGCCACCAGCGGGGATCGGGGAGCAGCTTTCTTT.

This clone turned up a few times. CDR3 coding DNA: TGTGCCAGCAGCTTTACCCCCGACAGGGCAGAGACCCAGTACTTC. Protein sequence: CASSFTPDRAETQYF. This chain joins TRBV11-2 and TRBJ2-5, with 7 nucleotides matching TRBD1. The CDR3 covers 15 residues. Germline lookup yields CDR1 SGHAT and CDR2 FQNNGV. With V trimmed by 3 bases and J by 4 bases, 8 bases remained unmatched. The whole variable domain, filled in from reference TRBV11-2 and TRBJ2-5, reads EAGVAQSPRYKIIEKRQSVAFWCNPISGHATLYWYQQILGQGPKLLIQFQNNGVVDDSQLPKDRFSAERLKGVDSTLKIQPAKLEDSAVYLCASSFTPDRAETQYFGPGTRLLVL.

The V and J genes are TRBV9 and TRBJ2-7, with 10 bases that match TRBD1. CDR3 length equals 16 residues. J lost 3 bases, V lost 3 bases, and 9 bases had no gene match. Germline assignment: CDR1 SGDLS and CDR2 YYNGEE. Here the CDR3 reads CASSAVVGQGFYEQYF. The CDR3 nucleotides are TGTGCCAGCAGCGCCGTAGTGGGACAGGGGTTCTACGAGCAGTACTTC.

V usage is TRBV7-2 and J usage is TRBJ2-5; D remains unclear. Germline-derived CDR1 and CDR2 are SGHTA and FQGNSA. V was pared by 4 bases and J by 5 bases, with 14 bases between. The CDR3 has 14 amino acids. For the CDR3, the DNA is TGTGCCAGCAGCTCCGGTTCTTCCTGGGAGACCCAGTACTTC. Translated: CASSSGSSWETQYF.

The chain carries TRBV4-3 and TRBJ1-4, with D possibly TRBD1 on 5 matching bases. The CDR3 covers 15 residues. V lost 1 base, J lost 5 bases, and 11 bases lay in between. Germline V CDR1 and CDR2: LGHNA, YSLEER. The DNA for the CDR3 is TGCGCCAGCAGCCAAGCCAGGGCCCCGAATGAAAAACTGTTTTTT. Protein sequence: CASSQARAPNEKLFF.

Regarding this clone: The germline gene is not matched at one end of the junction; a read error may be the cause. Other DNA sequences within the sample encode an identical CDR3. The genes are TRBV29-1 and TRBJ1-3; D perhaps matches TRBD1 (5 bases). The CDR3 loop spans 13 amino acids. CDR1 is SQVTM, CDR2 ANQGSEA, per germline. The CDR3 DNA is TGCAGCGGCACAGGAGTGTCTGGAAACACTATATATTTT. This translates into CSGTGVSGNTIYF. The complete variable domain, with remaining parts taken from reference TRBV29-1 and TRBJ1-3, reads SAVISQKPSRDICQRGTSLTIQCQVDSQVTMMFWYRQQPGQSLTLIATANQGSEATYESGFVIDKFPISRPNLTFSTLTVSNMSPEDSSIYLCSGTGVSGNTIYFGEGSWLTVV.

The chain carries TRBV9 and TRBJ2-3; D perhaps matches TRBD1 (5 bases). Gene TRBJ1-5 matches the end of the DNA better, so the J call may be wrong. The CDR3 loop spans 17 amino acids. Germline V gene sequence: CDR1 SGDLS, CDR2 YYNGEE. CDR3 nucleotide sequence: TGTGCCAGCAGCGAGGTGGGACTAGCGGGGAGCACAGATACGCAGCATTTT. Translation: CASSEVGLAGSTDTQHF.

V usage is TRBV27 and J usage is TRBJ2-2, with a possible D match to TRBD1 (5 bases). Trimming removed 5 bases at V and 3 bases at J, with 13 bases between. The germline V gene encodes CDR1 MNHEY and CDR2 SMNVEV (reference sequence). The CDR3 loop spans 15 amino acids. CDR3 DNA sequence: TGTGCCAGCAGTGAAAACAGGAGATACACCGGGGAGCTGTTTTTT. It specifies CASSENRRYTGELFF.

This CDR3 reads CASSPGGLSTDTQYF. The CDR3 DNA reads TGCGCCAGCAGCCCGGGAGGGCTATCCACAGATACGCAGTATTTT. The V gene is TRBV5-1, the J gene TRBJ2-3; 8 nucleotides match TRBD2. The CDR3 is 15 amino acids. The V and J ends lost 4 bases and 2 bases, in that order; junction bases with no gene match: 6. CDR1 and CDR2 from the germline V gene are SGHRS and YFSETQ.

The chain has TRBV13 and TRBJ2-7, with TRBD1 as a possible D gene (5 bases). The CDR3 runs to 16 residues. Germline assignment: CDR1 PRHDT and CDR2 FYEKMQ (reference sequence). Trimming stripped 4 bases from V and 4 bases from J, with 20 bases between. The DNA for the CDR3 is TGTGCCAGCAGCTCGCGGATAAAACAGGAAAGGTACGAGCAGTACTTC. It yields the protein CASSSRIKQERYEQYF.

This clone was found once. The chain employs TRBV19 and TRBJ2-1; tentatively, D is TRBD1 (5 bases). Germline values: CDR1 LNHDA, CDR2 SQIVND (reference sequence). Trimming stripped 10 bases from V and 2 bases from J, with 18 bases between. The CDR3 contains 15 residues. The CDR3: CATTSDRAAYNEQFF. DNA for the CDR3: TGTGCCACCACTTCCGACAGAGCAGCCTACAATGAGCAGTTCTTC.

The chain is built from TRBV9 and TRBJ2-1; 10 nucleotides align to TRBD2. Germline lookup yields CDR1 SGDLS and CDR2 YYNGEE. V was pared by 4 bases and J by 5 bases, with 12 bases of the junction left unmatched. The CDR3 runs 17 residues. CDR3 sequence (DNA): TGTGCCAGCAGCTCAGACCCCGGACTAGCGGCAAACAATGAGCAGTTCTTC. It codes for CASSSDPGLAANNEQFF.

J is TRBJ2-1 and V is TRBV5-4; D is perhaps TRBD1 (6 bases). Germline assignment: CDR1 SGHNT and CDR2 YYREEE (reference sequence). Trimming left V 4 bases short and J 7 bases short, with 21 bases between. This CDR3 spans 16 amino acids. The CDR3 is CASSDPGTPKGNEQFF. The CDR3 DNA is TGTGCCAGCAGCGATCCCGGGACACCCAAGGGGAATGAGCAGTTCTTC.

This clone occurred a few times. Other DNA sequences from this sample encode an identical CDR3 as well. The chain couples TRBV18 to TRBJ2-7; weak D call: TRBD1 (6 bases). Trimming shortened V by 0 bases and J by 4 bases, and 7 bases separated the two germline ends. The V gene's germline CDR1 is KGHSH and CDR2 LQKENI. This CDR3 contains 13 residues. CDR3: CASSPPGGYEQYF. In nucleotides, the CDR3 is TGTGCCAGCTCACCACCAGGGGGTTACGAGCAGTACTTC.

The rearrangement links TRBV9 to TRBJ2-5, with D perhaps TRBD2 (5 bases). The CDR3 spans 13 residues. The germline gives CDR1 SGDLS, CDR2 YYNGEE. V shed 3 bases and J shed 5 bases, with 11 bases lying between them. This chain's CDR3 is CASSAGTGETQYF. The CDR3 nucleotides are TGTGCCAGCAGCGCTGGCACGGGGGAGACCCAGTACTTC.

The J gene is TRBJ2-5, the V gene TRBV19; TRBD2 is a possible D gene (5 bases). The CDR3 runs to 14 residues. Trimming cost V 2 bases and J 5 bases, with 12 bases left between them. The germline V gene encodes CDR1 LNHDA and CDR2 SQIVND (reference sequence). CDR3 in DNA: TGTGCCAGTAGTATACCCCACAGAGGGGAGACCCAGTACTTC. Its translation is CASSIPHRGETQYF.

This clone was counted once. The chain joins TRBV7-9 to TRBJ2-1, with 12 bases identical to TRBD2. Trimming removed 1 base from V and 4 bases from J; junction bases left unmatched: 8. Germline loops: CDR1 SEHNR, CDR2 FQNEAQ (reference sequence). CDR3 length: 18 amino acids. As DNA, the CDR3 is TGTGCCAGCAGCTTAGACCCTAGCGGGAGGGCAAAATACAATGAGCAGTTCTTC. Its translation is CASSLDPSGRAKYNEQFF.

V gene TRBV28 combines with J gene TRBJ1-1; the match to TRBD1 covers 7 bases. The CDR3 spans 14 residues. Germline CDR1 MDHEN, CDR2 SYDVKM. With 4 bases clipped from V and 1 base from J, the junction kept 3 bases outside the gene matches. CDR3 sequence (DNA): TGTGCCAGCAGTTCAGACAGGGAGAACACTGAAGCTTTCTTT. Protein: CASSSDRENTEAFF.

V and J are TRBV19 and TRBJ1-1; D unresolved. The CDR3 runs 17 residues. Germline assignment: CDR1 LNHDA and CDR2 SQIVND (reference sequence). Deletions cut 6 bases from V and 1 base from J, with 21 bases between. CDR3 sequence: CASRQLRGGRRNTEAFF. In nucleotides, the CDR3 is TGTGCCAGTAGACAACTTCGGGGAGGGAGGCGGAACACTGAAGCTTTCTTT.

The chain couples TRBV6-5 to TRBJ1-1; 9 bases agree with TRBD1. The germline gives CDR1 MNHEY, CDR2 SVGAGI. V gave up 3 bases and J gave up 5 bases; unmatched junction bases: 10. The CDR3 runs 16 residues. The CDR3 spells CASSYWGQGIPTEAFF. CDR3 bases: TGTGCCAGCAGTTATTGGGGACAGGGTATTCCTACTGAAGCTTTCTTT.

V usage is TRBV23-1 and J usage is TRBJ1-2; D is unresolved. TRBV23-1 is an ORF for which the function is uncertain. Trimming left V 0 bases short and J 3 bases short, with 8 bases between. This CDR3 has 14 residues. This chain's CDR3 is CASSQSNRHYGYTF. The CDR3 nucleotides read TGCGCCAGCAGTCAATCGAACAGACACTATGGCTACACCTTC.

V usage is TRBV4-3 and J usage is TRBJ1-1; D may be TRBD1 (6 bases). CDR3 length: 14 amino acids. Germline lookup yields CDR1 LGHNA and CDR2 YSLEER. Trimming pared 1 base from V and 8 bases from J, leaving 14 bases between. The CDR3: CASSQVQGRPEAFF. CDR3 nucleotides: TGCGCCAGCAGCCAAGTCCAGGGGCGTCCCGAAGCTTTCTTT.

The genes are TRBV6-4 and TRBJ1-1, with TRBD1 as a possible D gene (5 bases). The CDR3 extends over 14 amino acids. Germline CDR1 and CDR2: MRHNA and SNTAGT. V lost 5 bases and J 1 base, leaving 11 bases between the germline ends. CDR3 amino acids: CASSPSTANTEAFF. The CDR3 DNA reads as TGTGCCAGCAGTCCCTCGACAGCGAACACTGAAGCTTTCTTT.

The rearrangement uses TRBV27 and TRBJ1-1; no clear D. Germline V gene sequence: CDR1 MNHEY, CDR2 SMNVEV (reference sequence). This CDR3 spans 13 amino acids. With 4 bases removed from V and 5 bases from J, the gap between germline ends came to 11 bases. This CDR3 reads CASSSWAGTEAFF. CDR3 nucleotides: TGTGCCAGCAGTTCCTGGGCTGGGACTGAAGCTTTCTTT.

The chain has TRBV27 and TRBJ1-5; weak D call: TRBD1 (6 bases). Germline V gene sequence: CDR1 MNHEY, CDR2 SMNVEV (reference sequence). This CDR3 comprises 16 residues. The V end lost 6 bases, the J end lost 7 bases, and 22 bases lay between the germline ends. The CDR3 DNA reads TGTGCCAGCAGACCAAAAACAGGGCTTCGTAGCCAGCCCCAGCATTTT. Its protein product is CASRPKTGLRSQPQHF.